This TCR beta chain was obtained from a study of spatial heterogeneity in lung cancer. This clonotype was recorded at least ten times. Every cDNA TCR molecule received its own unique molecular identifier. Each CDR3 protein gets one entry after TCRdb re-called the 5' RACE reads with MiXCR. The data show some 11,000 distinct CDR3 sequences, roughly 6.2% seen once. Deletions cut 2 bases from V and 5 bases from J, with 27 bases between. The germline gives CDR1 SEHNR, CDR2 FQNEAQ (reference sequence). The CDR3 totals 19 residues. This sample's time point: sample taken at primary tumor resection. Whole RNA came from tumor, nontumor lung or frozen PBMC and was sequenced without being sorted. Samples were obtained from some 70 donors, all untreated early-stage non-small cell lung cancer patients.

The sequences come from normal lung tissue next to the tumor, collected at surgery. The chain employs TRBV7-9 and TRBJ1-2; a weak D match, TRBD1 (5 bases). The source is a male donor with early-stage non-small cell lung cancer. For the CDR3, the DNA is TGTGCCAGCAGCTTATCCTGGATGATGCACAGGTCCTTTTTATATGGCTACACCTTC. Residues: CASSLSWMMHRSFLYGYTF.